This T cell receptor beta chain was obtained from a study of T cell repertoires in cytomegalovirus infection. Background on the study: Epitope selection comprised recently identified HLA-C-restricted CMV epitopes and well-studied HLA-B-restricted CMV epitopes. Public TCR beta signatures marked donors with CMV infection and the matching HLA.

TCRdb recomputed calls from the reads with MiXCR, one row per CDR3 protein. Of about 63,000 distinct CDR3 sequences in the sample, around 21% were seen once. This clonotype was counted only a few times. The antigen remains undetermined. Findings and caveats of the study: Ex vivo responses were dominated by HLA-C-restricted CMV-specific TCR beta clonotypes.

From germline, CDR1 is SGHAT and CDR2 FQNNGV. V dropped 5 bases and J dropped 0 bases, with 14 bases sitting between them. This CDR3 is 17 amino acids long. This TCR was sampled from a human donor in good health (CMV status not recorded). Some clones in this sample may be carry-over from other donors' samples. The rearrangement joins TRBV11-2 to TRBJ1-6; D might be TRBD1 (6 bases). The sequences come from CD8+ T cells from cultured PBMCs, collected from culture after CMV antigen stimulation. The CDR3 region is CASSPTTGRSYNSPLHF. CDR3 DNA: TGTGCCAGCAGCCCAACGACAGGACGCTCCTATAATTCACCCCTCCACTTT.